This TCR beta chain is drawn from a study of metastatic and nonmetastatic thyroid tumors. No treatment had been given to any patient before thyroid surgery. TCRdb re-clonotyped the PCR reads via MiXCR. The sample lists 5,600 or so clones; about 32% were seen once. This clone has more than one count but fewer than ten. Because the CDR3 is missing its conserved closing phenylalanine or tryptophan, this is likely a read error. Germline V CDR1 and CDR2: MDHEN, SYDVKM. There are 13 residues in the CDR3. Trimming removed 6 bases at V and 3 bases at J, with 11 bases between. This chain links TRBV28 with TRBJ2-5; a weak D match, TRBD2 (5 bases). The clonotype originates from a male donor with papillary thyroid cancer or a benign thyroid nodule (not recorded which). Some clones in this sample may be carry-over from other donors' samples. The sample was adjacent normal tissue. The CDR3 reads CASSFGGKETQYL. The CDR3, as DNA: TGTGCCAGCAGCTTTGGAGGAAAAGAGACCCAGTACTTA.